Following are 21 T cell receptor beta chains from one sample sequenced in a study of siplizumab effects on memory and regulatory T cells. Produced via immunoSEQ multiplex PCR; TCRdb's table is partial and in-frame only. The data hold 85,000 to 130,000 clones, with about 90% observed a single time. Sequenced material: Tregs sorted from blood. These receptors were obtained from a human donor in good health.

V gene TRBV5-1 combines with J gene TRBJ2-1; a possible D gene is TRBD2 (6 bases). This CDR3 contains 15 residues. Trimming shortened V by 1 base and J by 7 bases, and 15 bases separated the two germline ends. In germline, CDR1 is SGHRS, CDR2 YFSETQ. In nucleotides, the CDR3 is TGCGCCAGCAGCTTGTTTACTCTGGGGGGAAATGAGCAGTTCTTC. It codes for CASSLFTLGGNEQFF.

The CDR3, as DNA: TGTGCCAGCAGCTTAGGGACTAGCGGAGGTCTCTACGAGCAGTACTTC. Amino acid sequence: CASSLGTSGGLYEQYF. The genes are TRBV7-9 and TRBJ2-7, with 10 bases aligning to TRBD2. This CDR3 is built from 16 residues. V gave up 1 base and J gave up 3 bases; unmatched junction bases: 6. CDR1 and CDR2 (germline): SEHNR, FQNEAQ (reference sequence). Drawing the rest from reference TRBV7-9 and TRBJ2-7, the complete variable domain is DTGVSQNPRHKITKRGQNVTFRCDPISEHNRLYWYRQTLGQGPEFLTYFQNEAQLEKSRLLSDRFSAERPKGSFSTLEIQRTEQGDSAMYLCASSLGTSGGLYEQYFGPGTRLTVT.

The V and J genes are TRBV2 and TRBJ2-3, with D perhaps TRBD2 (5 bases). Trimming removed 1 base at V and 3 bases at J, with 5 bases between. The CDR3 length is 13 residues. CDR1 SNHLY and CDR2 FYNNEI come from the germline V gene. The CDR3 sequence: CASSEGRTDTQYF. CDR3 nucleotide sequence: TGTGCCAGCAGTGAAGGGAGGACAGATACGCAGTATTTT.

The chain has TRBV10-3 and TRBJ2-1; D could derive from TRBD1 or TRBD2 (6 bases each). Germline CDR1 reads ENHRY; CDR2 reads SYGVKD. This CDR3 has 17 amino acids. V lost 6 bases to trimming and J lost 5 bases, with 23 bases between them. CDR3 loop: CAISSTLWAGQHNEQFF. In DNA, the CDR3 is TGTGCCATCAGCTCAACACTGTGGGCGGGACAACACAATGAGCAGTTCTTC.

The V call is TRBV18, the J call TRBJ1-1, with D unresolved. Germline CDR1 and CDR2: KGHSH and LQKENI. The CDR3 is 15 residues long. Deletions cut 2 bases from V and 1 base from J, with 11 bases between. CDR3 sequence reads: CASSPFPDPNTEAFF. The CDR3 DNA follows: TGTGCCAGCTCACCATTTCCAGATCCGAACACTGAAGCTTTCTTT.

Note on this clone: At the DNA level, this CDR3 is encoded by other sequences in the same sample as well. V gene TRBV6-5 combines with J gene TRBJ2-7, with D possibly being TRBD1 (6 bases). The CDR3 loop spans 12 amino acids. Looked up from germline, CDR1 is MNHEY and CDR2 is SVGAGI. Trimming stripped 4 bases from V and 4 bases from J, with 8 bases between. The CDR3 here is CASSLQGYEQYF. As DNA, the CDR3 is TGTGCCAGCAGTTTGCAGGGGTACGAGCAGTACTTC.

V gene TRBV5-5 combines with J gene TRBJ2-7; D not resolved. Germline V gives CDR1 SGHKS, CDR2 YYEKEE (reference sequence). With 4 bases removed from V and 3 bases from J, the gap between germline ends came to 14 bases. The CDR3 has 14 amino acids. CDR3 nucleotides: TGTGCCAGCAGCGAGAGGCAGGCTAGCTACGAGCAGTACTTC. Translating it yields CASSERQASYEQYF.

This sequence joins TRBV29-1 and TRBJ2-1; 8 bases are shared with TRBD2. CDR3 length: 16 residues. Germline CDR1 and CDR2: SQVTM and ANQGSEA. J gave up 6 bases and V 4 bases, and 14 bases lay outside the gene matches. The CDR3 loop is CSVGKAGTSGFNEQFF. The CDR3 DNA sequence: TGCAGCGTTGGAAAAGCCGGGACTAGTGGTTTCAATGAGCAGTTCTTC.

The V gene is TRBV7-9, the J gene TRBJ2-2, with D possibly matching TRBD1 (5 bases). The CDR3 covers 16 residues. Per germline, CDR1 SEHNR and CDR2 FQNEAQ (reference sequence). Trimming removed 5 bases from V and 6 bases from J, with 19 bases in between. CDR3 nucleotides: TGTGCCAGCAGCCCGAAAGACAGTCTCAGTCCCGGGGAGCTGTTTTTT. Translating it yields CASSPKDSLSPGELFF.

The CDR3 nucleotides read TGTGCCAGCAGTCAGGTGGGACAGGGGGTACCTGGGGCCAACGTCCTGACTTTC. It yields the protein CASSQVGQGVPGANVLTF. The chain joins TRBV28 to TRBJ2-6; 11 positions agree with TRBD1. The CDR3 extends over 18 amino acids. The V gene's germline CDR1 is MDHEN and CDR2 SYDVKM. Unmatched junction bases numbered 8, after V lost 5 bases and J lost 2 bases.

The chain combines TRBV10-2 with TRBJ1-1; D possibly corresponds to TRBD1 (5 bases). The ends were cut back, 0 bases at V and 2 bases at J, with 13 bases in the middle. The CDR3 consists of 16 residues. Per the germline V gene, CDR1 is WSHSY and CDR2 is SAAADI. CDR3 loop: CASSESVGQLNTEAFF. CDR3 DNA: TGCGCCAGCAGTGAGTCCGTGGGGCAGCTTAACACTGAAGCTTTCTTT.

V is TRBV6-5 and J is TRBJ1-2; weak D call: TRBD1 (6 bases). V was cut by 0 bases and J by 5 bases, with 13 bases left in between. Germline lookup yields CDR1 MNHEY and CDR2 SVGAGI. This CDR3 spans 15 amino acids. In DNA form, the CDR3 reads TGTGCCAGCAGTTACTCCCCCCGACAGGAGTATGGCTACACCTTC. It is translated as CASSYSPRQEYGYTF.

This chain joins TRBV23-1 and TRBJ2-7; D possibly corresponds to TRBD1 (6 bases). TRBV23-1 is labeled an ORF, and its function is uncertain. Trimming took 11 bases from V and 2 from J, leaving 25 bases between them. The CDR3 covers 16 residues. CDR3 protein: CAESPVGGLRAYEQYF. CDR3 nucleotide sequence: TGCGCCGAGTCGCCAGTTGGGGGCCTAAGGGCCTACGAGCAGTACTTC.

The V call is TRBV10-3, the J call TRBJ1-2; 8 nucleotides agree with TRBD1. The CDR3 has 14 amino acids. V shed 4 bases, J shed 2 bases, and the junction held 3 bases outside the gene matches. CDR1 is ENHRY and CDR2 is SYGVKD in the germline V gene. This chain's CDR3 is CAISGTGKNYGYTF. The CDR3 DNA reads TGTGCCATCAGTGGGACAGGGAAGAACTATGGCTACACCTTC.

The CDR3 bases are TGTGCCAGCAGCCAGTCAGGGACTAGCGGGAGTGGTGAGCAGTTCTTC. This encodes CASSQSGTSGSGEQFF. V usage is TRBV11-3 and J usage is TRBJ2-1; 14 positions match TRBD2. Germline CDR1 and CDR2: SGHNT and YENEEA. This CDR3 is built from 16 residues. V shed 5 bases, J shed 9 bases, and the junction held 9 bases outside the gene matches. Together with reference TRBV11-3 and TRBJ2-1, the CDR3 gives the full variable domain: EAGVVQSPRYKIIEKKQPVAFWCNPISGHNTLYWYLQNLGQGPELLIRYENEEAVDDSQLPKDRFSAERLKGVDSTLKIQPAELGDSAVYLCASSQSGTSGSGEQFFGPGTRLTVL.

This chain connects TRBV18 to TRBJ2-7; no clear D. The V end lost 2 bases, the J end lost 2 bases, and 7 bases lay between the germline ends. The CDR3 length is 13 residues. CDR1 is KGHSH and CDR2 is LQKENI in the germline V gene. The CDR3 sequence is CASSPAVTYEQYF. The CDR3 DNA follows: TGTGCCAGCTCACCAGCTGTGACCTACGAGCAGTACTTC.

The chain combines TRBV9 with TRBJ2-2, with D possibly matching TRBD2 (5 bases). The length of the CDR3 is 14 residues. Deletions cut 2 bases from V and 5 bases from J, with 10 bases between. The germline gives CDR1 SGDLS, CDR2 YYNGEE. The CDR3 reads CASSVGLYTGELFF. CDR3 sequence (DNA): TGTGCCAGCAGCGTCGGACTTTATACCGGGGAGCTGTTTTTT.

The V gene is TRBV7-3, the J gene TRBJ2-5; D remains unclear. Trimming took 5 bases from V and 5 from J, leaving 18 bases between them. Per germline, CDR1 SGHTA and CDR2 FQGTGA. The CDR3 is 15 residues long. CDR3: CASSASVGFVETQYF. The CDR3 DNA sequence: TGTGCCAGCAGCGCCTCGGTTGGTTTTGTGGAGACCCAGTACTTC.

This chain uses TRBV4-1 with TRBJ2-5; possibly TRBD1 for D (6 bases). Looked up from germline, CDR1 is MGHRA and CDR2 is YSYEKL. V lost 2 bases and J lost 4, with 8 bases in between. This CDR3 has 13 amino acids. In DNA form, the CDR3 reads TGCGCCAGCAGCCAACAACAGGGAGAGACCCAGTACTTC. Protein product: CASSQQQGETQYF.

The chain has TRBV14 and TRBJ2-7, with TRBD1 matching over 7 bases. This CDR3 contains 14 residues. In germline, CDR1 is SGHDN, CDR2 FVKESK. Trimming took 10 bases from V and 0 from J; bases not matched to a gene: 9. DNA for the CDR3: TGTGCCACCCCGGGACAGAGACACTCCTACGAGCAGTACTTC. This codes for CATPGQRHSYEQYF.

The chain links TRBV4-1 to TRBJ1-5; no clear D. Trimming pared 0 bases from V and 6 bases from J, leaving 6 bases between. Per the germline V gene, CDR1 is MGHRA and CDR2 is YSYEKL. The CDR3 consists of 13 residues. This chain's CDR3 is CASSQETRQPQHF. The CDR3 bases are TGCGCCAGCAGCCAAGAAACTCGTCAGCCCCAGCATTTT.